Here is one T cell receptor beta chain with its context. Its antigen remains unidentified. The data were taken from a study of blood T cells in healthy people across ages. General study results and limits: In the absence of known donor CMV status, changes in expanded clonotypes were possibly confounded.

V shed 3 bases and J shed 0 bases, with 11 bases lying between them. Germline V gene data show CDR1 as KGHDR and CDR2 as SFDVKD. This CDR3 spans 17 amino acids. The draw of peripheral blood yielded roughly 9.4 milliliters from each donor. Primers used in a second PCR of about 7 to 12 cycles were a sample-barcoded 5' primer and a J-beta primer mix. A template-switch adaptor containing 12 random nucleotides labeled each cDNA molecule. The study obtained at least 3 million CDR3-containing paired-end reads from every sample. Each CDR3 protein gets one entry after TCRdb re-called the 5' RACE reads with MiXCR. This table has 1.5 million to 2 million distinct CDR3 sequences, around 36% appearing once.

Sequenced sample: blood. The clonotype comes from a woman in her twenties or thirties in good health. The chain uses TRBV24-1 and TRBJ2-6; the D gene is possibly TRBD1 (5 bases). The chain's CDR3 is CATSDRKGSSGANVLTF. The CDR3 DNA is TGTGCCACCAGTGATAGGAAGGGGTCCTCTGGGGCCAACGTCCTGACTTTC.